This entry describes one TCR beta chain. Antigen unknown. TCRdb re-called the 5' RACE reads with MiXCR, one entry per CDR3 protein. Here the sample spans around 960,000 distinct CDR3 sequences, about 12% being singletons. The data belong to a study of identical twins. The CDR3 is 17 residues long. The germline gives CDR1 SNHLY, CDR2 FYNNEI. V was cut by 9 bases and J by 1 base, with 22 bases left in between. The study's findings and limits: Abundant beta clonotypes from cord blood had fewer insertions, unlike memory repertoires, which showed none.

The same data also went into a second study, on yellow fever vaccine responses in identical twins.

The sequencing input was PBMCs. This TCR derives from a young woman in good health. This rearrangement joins TRBV2 to TRBJ1-5, with D possibly being TRBD1 (6 bases). DNA for the CDR3: TGTGCCAGACTTCGAAGGTCCCAGCAGGGGAGCAATCAGCCCCAGCATTTT. This encodes CARLRRSQQGSNQPQHF.